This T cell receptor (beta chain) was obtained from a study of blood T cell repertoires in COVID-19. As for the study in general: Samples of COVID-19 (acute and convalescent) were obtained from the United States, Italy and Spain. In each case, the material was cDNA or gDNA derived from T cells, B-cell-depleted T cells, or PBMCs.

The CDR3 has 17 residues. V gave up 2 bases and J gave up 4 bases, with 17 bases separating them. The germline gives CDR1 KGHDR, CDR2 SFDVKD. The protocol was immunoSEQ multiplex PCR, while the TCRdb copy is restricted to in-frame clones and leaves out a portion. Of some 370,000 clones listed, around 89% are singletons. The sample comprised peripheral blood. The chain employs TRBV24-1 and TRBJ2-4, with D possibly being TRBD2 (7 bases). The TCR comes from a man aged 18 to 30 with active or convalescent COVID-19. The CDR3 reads CATSDSTWGRGKNIQYF. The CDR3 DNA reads TGTGCCACCAGTGATTCGACGTGGGGGAGGGGGAAAAACATTCAGTACTTC.